This TCR beta chain was identified in a study of vaccination and CD4 T cells after COVID-19. Study-level information: Overlapping spike peptides served as the stimulus for the cells. These peptides came from SARS-CoV-2 and from the common cold coronaviruses HCoV-NL63, HCoV-OC43 and HCoV-229E.

Treatment meaning: approximately nine-day PBMC culture with coronavirus spike peptide pools or control peptides (ViraFEST assay). During the years 2011-2018, before the COVID-19 pandemic, the unexposed donor's CD4+ T cells were collected. For this clonotype: Its specificity is unknown.

The CDR3 has 15 residues. An Oncomine TCR Beta short-read assay was used to sequence the DNA from cultured CD4+ T cells. TCRdb re-derived calls from the PCR reads in MiXCR, one entry per CDR3 protein. The repertoire holds more than 1,500 distinct CDR3 sequences, with more than 55% as singletons. Input material: CD4+ T cells from blood, cultured in vitro. This chain uses TRBV21-1 with TRBJ2-7; the DNA was not used to check the table's D call, TRBD1. TRBV21-1 is tagged as a pseudogene. The clonotype comes from a human donor in good health. CDR3 region: CASSKDHRASYEQYF. The CDR3 bases are TGTGCCAGCAGCAAAGATCACAGGGCCTCCTACGAGCAGTACTTC.